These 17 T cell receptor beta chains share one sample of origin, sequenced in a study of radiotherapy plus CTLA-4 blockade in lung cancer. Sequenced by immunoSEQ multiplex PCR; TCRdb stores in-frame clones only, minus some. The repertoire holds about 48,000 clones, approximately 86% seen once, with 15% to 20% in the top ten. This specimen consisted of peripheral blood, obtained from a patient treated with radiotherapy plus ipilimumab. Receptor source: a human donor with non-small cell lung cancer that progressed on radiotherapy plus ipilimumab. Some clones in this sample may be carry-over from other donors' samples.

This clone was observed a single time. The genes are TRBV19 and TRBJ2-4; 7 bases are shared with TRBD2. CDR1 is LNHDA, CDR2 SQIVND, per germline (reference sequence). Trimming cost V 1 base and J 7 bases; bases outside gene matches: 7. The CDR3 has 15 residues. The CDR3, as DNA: TGTGCCAGTAGTATAGGGACTAGTAGAAATAACATTCAGTACTTC. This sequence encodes CASSIGTSRNNIQYF. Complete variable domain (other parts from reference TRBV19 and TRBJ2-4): DGGITQSPKYLFRKEGQNVTLSCEQNLNHDAMYWYRQDPGQGLRLIYYSQIVNDFQKGDIAEGYSVSREKKESFPLTVTSAQKNPTAFYLCASSIGTSRNNIQYFGAGTRLSVL.

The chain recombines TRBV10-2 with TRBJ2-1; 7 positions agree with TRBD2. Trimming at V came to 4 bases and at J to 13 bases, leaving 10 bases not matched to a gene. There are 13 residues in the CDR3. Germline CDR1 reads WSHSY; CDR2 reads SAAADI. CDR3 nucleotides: TGCGCCAGCAGTGGGACCGTTCCTAGCGGACAGTTCTTC. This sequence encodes CASSGTVPSGQFF.

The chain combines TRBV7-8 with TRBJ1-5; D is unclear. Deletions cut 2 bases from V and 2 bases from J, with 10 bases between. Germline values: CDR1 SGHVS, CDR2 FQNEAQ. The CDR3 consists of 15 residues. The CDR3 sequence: CASSLFVGGNQPQHF. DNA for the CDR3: TGTGCCAGCAGCTTATTCGTCGGGGGCAATCAGCCCCAGCATTTT.

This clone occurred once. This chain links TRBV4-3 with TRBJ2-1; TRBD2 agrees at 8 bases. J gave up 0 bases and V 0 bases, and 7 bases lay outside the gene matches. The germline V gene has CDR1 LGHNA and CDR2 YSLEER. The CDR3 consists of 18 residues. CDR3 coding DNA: TGCGCCAGCAGCCAAGATAGGGCGGGAGGAAGCTCCTACAATGAGCAGTTCTTC. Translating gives CASSQDRAGGSSYNEQFF.

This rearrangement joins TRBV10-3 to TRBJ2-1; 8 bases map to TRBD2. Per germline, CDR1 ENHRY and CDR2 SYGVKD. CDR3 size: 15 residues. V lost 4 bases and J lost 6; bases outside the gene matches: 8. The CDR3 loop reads CAISGPGLGPNEQFF. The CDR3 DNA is TGTGCCATCAGTGGGCCGGGACTAGGCCCCAATGAGCAGTTCTTC.

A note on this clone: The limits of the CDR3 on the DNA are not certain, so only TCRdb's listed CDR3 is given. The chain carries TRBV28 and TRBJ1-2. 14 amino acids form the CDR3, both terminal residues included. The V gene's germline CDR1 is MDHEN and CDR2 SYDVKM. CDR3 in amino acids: CASSLEKALYGYTF.

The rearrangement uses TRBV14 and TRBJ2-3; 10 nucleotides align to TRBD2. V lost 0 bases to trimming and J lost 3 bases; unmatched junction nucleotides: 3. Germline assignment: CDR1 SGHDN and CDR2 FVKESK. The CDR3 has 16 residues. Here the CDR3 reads CASSQDQAGGTDTQYF. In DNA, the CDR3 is TGTGCCAGCAGCCAAGATCAAGCGGGGGGGACAGATACGCAGTATTTT. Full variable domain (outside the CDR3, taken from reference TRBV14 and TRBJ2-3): EAGVTQFPSHSVIEKGQTVTLRCDPISGHDNLYWYRRVMGKEIKFLLHFVKESKQDESGMPNNRFLAERTGGTYSTLKVQPAELEDSGVYFCASSQDQAGGTDTQYFGPGTRLTVL.

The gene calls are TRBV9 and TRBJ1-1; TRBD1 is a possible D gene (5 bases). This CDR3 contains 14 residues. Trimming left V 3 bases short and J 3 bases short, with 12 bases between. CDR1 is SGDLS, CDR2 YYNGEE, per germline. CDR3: CASSALWGDTEAFF. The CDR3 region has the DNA TGTGCCAGCAGCGCCCTGTGGGGGGACACTGAAGCTTTCTTT.

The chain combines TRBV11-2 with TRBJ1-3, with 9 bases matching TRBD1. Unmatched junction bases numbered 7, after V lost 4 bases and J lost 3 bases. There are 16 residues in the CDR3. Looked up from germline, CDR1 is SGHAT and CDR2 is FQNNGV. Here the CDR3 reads CASSYFRTGDGNTIYF. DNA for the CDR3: TGTGCCAGCAGCTATTTCCGGACAGGGGATGGAAACACCATATATTTT.

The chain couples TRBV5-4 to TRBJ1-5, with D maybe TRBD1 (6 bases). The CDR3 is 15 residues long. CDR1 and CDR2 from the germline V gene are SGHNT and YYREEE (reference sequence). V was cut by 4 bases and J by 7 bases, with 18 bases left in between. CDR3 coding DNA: TGTGCCAGCAGCCAGGAGGGGGGGGCTCGCCAGCCCCAGCATTTT. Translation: CASSQEGGARQPQHF.

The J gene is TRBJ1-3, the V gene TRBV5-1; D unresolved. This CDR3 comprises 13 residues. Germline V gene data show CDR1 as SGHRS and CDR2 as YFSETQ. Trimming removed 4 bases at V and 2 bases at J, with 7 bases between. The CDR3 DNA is TGCGCCAGCAGCATGAGTACTGGAAACACCATATATTTT. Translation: CASSMSTGNTIYF.

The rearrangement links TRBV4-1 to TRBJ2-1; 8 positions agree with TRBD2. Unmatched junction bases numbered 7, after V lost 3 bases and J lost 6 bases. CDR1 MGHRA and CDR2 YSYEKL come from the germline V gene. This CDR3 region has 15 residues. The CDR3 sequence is CASSQGRGGSNEQFF. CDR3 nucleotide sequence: TGCGCCAGCAGCCAGGGACGGGGGGGCTCCAATGAGCAGTTCTTC.

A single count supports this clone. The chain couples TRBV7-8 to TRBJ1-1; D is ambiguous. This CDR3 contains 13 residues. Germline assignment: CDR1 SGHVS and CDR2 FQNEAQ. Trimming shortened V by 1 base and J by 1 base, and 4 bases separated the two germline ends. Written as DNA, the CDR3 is TGTGCCAGCAGCTTAGTTCAGAACACTGAAGCTTTCTTT. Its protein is CASSLVQNTEAFF.

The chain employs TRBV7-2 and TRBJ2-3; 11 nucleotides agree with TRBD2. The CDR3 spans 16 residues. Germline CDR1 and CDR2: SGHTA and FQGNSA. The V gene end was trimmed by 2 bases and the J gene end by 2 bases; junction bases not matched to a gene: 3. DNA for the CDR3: TGTGCCAGCAGCTTATCTAGCGGGGGGCTCACAGATACGCAGTATTTT. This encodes CASSLSSGGLTDTQYF.

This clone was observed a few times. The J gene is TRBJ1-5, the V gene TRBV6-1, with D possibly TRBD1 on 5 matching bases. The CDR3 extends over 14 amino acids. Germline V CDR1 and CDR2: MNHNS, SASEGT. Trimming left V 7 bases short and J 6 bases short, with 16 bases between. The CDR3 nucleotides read TGTGCCAGCACCACTATCAGGGAGGGTCAGCCCCAGCATTTT. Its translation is CASTTIREGQPQHF.

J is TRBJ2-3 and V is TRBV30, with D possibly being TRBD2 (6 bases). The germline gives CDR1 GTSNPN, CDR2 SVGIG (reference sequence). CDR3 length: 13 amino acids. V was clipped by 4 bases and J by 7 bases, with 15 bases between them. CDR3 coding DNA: TGTGCCTGGACACCCATGGAGGGAAATACGCAGTATTTT. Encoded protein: CAWTPMEGNTQYF.

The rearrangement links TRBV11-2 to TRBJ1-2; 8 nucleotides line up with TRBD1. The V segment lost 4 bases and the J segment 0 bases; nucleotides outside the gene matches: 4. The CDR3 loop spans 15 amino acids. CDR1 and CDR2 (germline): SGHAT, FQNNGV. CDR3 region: CASSSGDRSNYGYTF. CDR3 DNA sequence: TGTGCCAGCAGCTCTGGGGACAGGTCTAACTATGGCTACACCTTC.